Below, one T cell receptor beta chain is given with its context. What antigen it recognizes has not been identified. Base-call qualities are not available, and no considerably larger clone is one nucleotide away. These data come from a study of response to subunit inactivated influenza vaccine (dated by TCRdb to the late 2010s). About the full investigation: To follow how T cells responded to a trivalent subunit inactivated influenza vaccine, the researchers relied on deep quantitative profiling of the T cell receptor repertoire. General study outcomes and caveats: It was suggested by the authors that each seasonal influenza vaccination may recruit only a limited number of new T cells.

For CDR1 and CDR2, the germline V gene lists LGHNA and YSLEER. Including the terminal cysteine and phenylalanine, the CDR3 comprises 18 residues. Just CDR3 DNA is preserved here, 54 bases in frame from base 1. V is trimmed back by 0 bases and J by 3 bases, and the junction contains 6 bases that no gene match accounts for. Preparation of the library involved RT-PCR. For sequencing, an Illumina HiSeq 2500 was employed. The raw public data were reprocessed by TCRdb itself: fastp quality trimming at Q25, MiXCR clonotype calling, in-frame beta chains only. Entries are consolidated by CDR3 protein sequence, retaining the most common genes and DNA. The sample table lists 300,000 to 350,000 distinct CDR3 sequences, approximately 21% of them with a count of one. Around 10% of the sample is held by the ten biggest clonotypes.

The V and J genes are TRBV4-3 and TRBJ2-2, with 11 central nucleotides matching TRBD2. The TCR originated in a man aged 45-69 years who received an inactivated influenza vaccine. Donor details come from another sample of the same person, matched by shared clones. Sequenced here: PBMCs from blood, sampled less than 22 months after vaccination. The base sequence is TGCGCCAGCAGCCAAGATTTGGCTAGCGGGGGGTACACCGGGGAGCTGTTTTTT. This yields the protein CASSQDLASGGYTGELFF.